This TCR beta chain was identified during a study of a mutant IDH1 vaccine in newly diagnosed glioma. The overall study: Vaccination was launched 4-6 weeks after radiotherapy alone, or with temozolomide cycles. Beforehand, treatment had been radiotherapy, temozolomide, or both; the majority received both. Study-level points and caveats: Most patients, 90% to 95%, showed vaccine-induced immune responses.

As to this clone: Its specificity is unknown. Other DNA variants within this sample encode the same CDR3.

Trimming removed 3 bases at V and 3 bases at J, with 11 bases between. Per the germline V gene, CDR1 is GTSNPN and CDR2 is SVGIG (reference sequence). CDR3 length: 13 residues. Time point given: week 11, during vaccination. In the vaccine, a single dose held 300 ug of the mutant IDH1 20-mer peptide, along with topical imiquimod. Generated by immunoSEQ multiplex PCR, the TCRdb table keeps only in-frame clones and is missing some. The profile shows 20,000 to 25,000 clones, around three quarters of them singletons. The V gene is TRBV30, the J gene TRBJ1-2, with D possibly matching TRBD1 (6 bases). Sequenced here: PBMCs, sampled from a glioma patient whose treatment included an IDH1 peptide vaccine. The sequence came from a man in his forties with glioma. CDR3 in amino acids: CAWSGQTYYGYTF. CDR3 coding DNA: TGTGCCTGGAGCGGACAGACATACTATGGCTACACCTTC.